Listed here are 31 T cell receptor beta chains from one sample, sequenced in a study of vaccination and CD4 T cells after COVID-19. Indicated treatment: 10-day PBMC culture with coronavirus spike peptide pools or control peptides (ViraFEST assay). The Oncomine TCR Beta short-read assay was what sequenced the DNA obtained from cultured CD4+ T cells. Each CDR3 protein gets one entry after TCRdb re-called the PCR reads with MiXCR. The data hold 15,000 or so distinct CDR3 sequences, with about 63% observed a single time. No antigen has been assigned to these receptors. Specimen: CD4+ T cells from blood, cultured in vitro. The receptors were sampled from a human donor who had recovered from COVID-19.

The genes are TRBV7-6 and TRBJ2-7, with 9 bases lining up with TRBD2. With 5 bases clipped from V and 4 bases from J, the junction kept 6 bases outside the gene matches. The CDR3 consists of 14 residues. Germline V gives CDR1 SGHVS, CDR2 FNYEAQ. CDR3 protein: CASSLGTSLYEQYF. Here the CDR3 DNA reads TGTGCCAGCAGCCTTGGGACTAGCCTGTACGAGCAGTACTTC.

The chain joins TRBV19 to TRBJ2-2, with D tentatively TRBD1 (6 bases). The CDR3 is made up of 15 amino acids. Trimming left V 1 base short and J 4 bases short, with 10 bases between. Germline loops: CDR1 LNHDA, CDR2 SQIVND (reference sequence). CDR3 nucleotide sequence: TGTGCCAGTAGTATAGGGGGGCAGGGCACCGGGGAGCTGTTTTTT. As protein: CASSIGGQGTGELFF.

The chain recombines TRBV12-3 or TRBV12-4 with TRBJ1-1, with 9 bases identical to TRBD1. The CDR3 runs to 14 residues. V lost 6 bases and J lost 4; bases outside the gene matches: 6. The CDR3 sequence: CASRETGGGTEAFF. CDR3 DNA sequence: TGTGCCAGCAGGGAGACAGGGGGAGGCACTGAAGCTTTCTTT.

The genes are TRBV28 and TRBJ2-7; D tentatively reads TRBD1 or TRBD2 (6 bases each). This CDR3 spans 15 amino acids. V was cut by 7 bases and J by 1 base, with 17 bases left in between. Looked up from germline, CDR1 is MDHEN and CDR2 is SYDVKM. Written as DNA, the CDR3 is TGTGCCAGCACCTGGAGCGGGCAGGGGTCCTACGAGCAGTACTTC. Encoded protein: CASTWSGQGSYEQYF.

This chain joins TRBV4-1 and TRBJ1-5, with TRBD1 matching over 12 bases. The CDR3 runs 20 residues. Per the germline V gene, CDR1 is MGHRA and CDR2 is YSYEKL. J gave up 6 bases and V 5 bases, and 20 bases lay outside the gene matches. The CDR3 DNA reads TGCGCCAGCAGCAAGGGGACAGGGGGCGCAGGCTTGGGATCTAGTCAGCCCCAGCATTTT. Its protein is CASSKGTGGAGLGSSQPQHF.

This clonotype was observed a few times. This sequence joins TRBV27 and TRBJ1-6, with D tentatively TRBD1 (6 bases). CDR1 and CDR2 from the germline V gene are MNHEY and SMNVEV (reference sequence). With 3 bases removed from V and 10 bases from J, the gap between germline ends came to 22 bases. CDR3 length: 17 residues. The CDR3 protein is CASSFWEIQGSGSPLHF. The CDR3 DNA reads TGTGCCAGCAGTTTTTGGGAAATACAGGGATCGGGATCACCCCTCCACTTT.

The chain employs TRBV27 and TRBJ1-2; 7 bases align to TRBD1. After removal of 6 bases from V and 10 bases from J, the junction contained 14 bases not matched to a gene. CDR1 and CDR2 from the germline V gene are MNHEY and SMNVEV (reference sequence). The CDR3 spans 14 residues. The CDR3: CASRPTGSKIVYTF. CDR3 coding DNA: TGTGCCAGCAGGCCGACAGGGTCCAAAATCGTCTACACCTTC.

Comments on this clonotype: Germline and junction disagree at one end, which may indicate a read error. The chain uses TRBV27 and TRBJ1-4; tentative D call: TRBD1 (5 bases). CDR3 length: 14 residues. The germline V gene encodes CDR1 MNHEY and CDR2 SMNVEV (reference sequence). The CDR3 DNA reads as TGTGCCAGCAGCAGACAGAACCGAGGGGAAAGACTGTTTTTT. Encoded protein: CASSRQNRGERLFF.

The V gene is TRBV28, the J gene TRBJ2-2; D not resolved. The V gene's germline CDR1 is MDHEN and CDR2 SYDVKM. CDR3 length equals 11 residues. The V and J ends lost 6 bases and 5 bases respectively, with 4 bases between them. This CDR3 reads CASRKTGELFF. The CDR3 DNA follows: TGTGCCAGCAGGAAGACCGGGGAGCTGTTTTTT.

The J gene is TRBJ2-3, the V gene TRBV20-1; 12 positions agree with TRBD2. CDR1 and CDR2 from the germline V gene are DFQATT and SNEGSKA (reference sequence). The CDR3 contains 16 residues. Trimming took 1 base from V and 5 from J; bases not matched to a gene: 7. CDR3 nucleotide sequence: TGCAGTGCTAGAGCCCCTAGCGGGGGGGCAGGAGATACGCAGTATTTT. Amino acid sequence: CSARAPSGGAGDTQYF.

The chain joins TRBV19 to TRBJ2-6, with 7 bases identical to TRBD1. Germline CDR1 reads LNHDA; CDR2 reads SQIVND (reference sequence). The CDR3 contains 14 residues. The ends lost 8 bases at V and 8 bases at J; junction bases unmatched: 9. Here the CDR3 DNA reads TGTGCCAGTGGGCGACAGGGTGGCACCAACGTCCTGACTTTC. Translated: CASGRQGGTNVLTF.

This clonotype has more than one count but fewer than ten. The chain is built from TRBV15 and TRBJ2-3; 7 bases agree with TRBD2. Germline trimming cut 5 bases from V and 6 bases from J; bases unmatched to any gene: 11. The length of the CDR3 is 15 residues. Germline V lookup: CDR1 LNHNV, CDR2 YYDKDF (reference sequence). This chain's CDR3 is CATSFRDLGGDTQYF. CDR3 in DNA: TGTGCCACCAGCTTCCGGGACCTCGGGGGGGATACGCAGTATTTT.

The V call is TRBV5-4, the J call TRBJ1-2, with a possible D match to TRBD1 (6 bases). CDR3 length equals 15 residues. Deletions cut 4 bases from V and 0 bases from J, with 13 bases between. Germline CDR1 SGHNT, CDR2 YYREEE (reference sequence). The CDR3 DNA reads TGTGCCAGCAGCGGGAGGCCAGGGGCTAACTATGGCTACACCTTC. This sequence encodes CASSGRPGANYGYTF.

V usage is TRBV12-3 or TRBV12-4 and J usage is TRBJ1-5, with D possibly TRBD1 on 5 matching bases. The V and J ends lost 6 bases and 2 bases respectively, with 14 bases between them. CDR3 length: 15 residues. The CDR3: CASRLRGDGNQPQHF. The CDR3 DNA reads as TGTGCCAGCAGGCTTCGGGGGGACGGCAATCAGCCCCAGCATTTT.

The chain carries TRBV19 and TRBJ2-1; 13 bases map to TRBD2. This CDR3 comprises 15 residues. The germline V gene has CDR1 LNHDA and CDR2 SQIVND (reference sequence). The junction had 6 bases not matched to a gene; V was cut back by 4 bases and J by 9 bases. CDR3 loop: CASSRRTSGSVEQFF. Written as DNA, the CDR3 is TGTGCCAGTAGTAGGAGGACTAGCGGGAGTGTTGAGCAGTTCTTC.

This chain links TRBV7-3 with TRBJ2-2; D uncertain. The CDR3 length is 15 residues. V lost 5 bases and J lost 0, with 10 bases in between. In germline, CDR1 is SGHTA, CDR2 FQGTGA. CDR3 amino acids: CASSANGPNTGELFF. In nucleotides, the CDR3 is TGTGCCAGCAGCGCCAATGGGCCGAACACCGGGGAGCTGTTTTTT. Filled out from reference TRBV7-3 and TRBJ2-2, the complete variable domain reads GAGVSQTPSNKVTEKGKYVELRCDPISGHTALYWYRQSLGQGPEFLIYFQGTGAADDSGLPNDRFFAVRPEGSVSTLKIQRTERGDSAVYLCASSANGPNTGELFFGEGSRLTVL.

This clonotype was picked up one time. The genes are TRBV19 and TRBJ1-1, with D maybe TRBD1 (5 bases). Trimming left V 6 bases short and J 6 bases short, with 23 bases between. CDR1 and CDR2 from the germline V gene are LNHDA and SQIVND (reference sequence). CDR3 size: 16 residues. CDR3 nucleotide sequence: TGTGCCAGTAGCTCCCCTGGTCAGGGTAGTAGGGCTGAAGCTTTCTTT. Translating gives CASSSPGQGSRAEAFF.

The chain employs TRBV2 and TRBJ2-7; 7 bases line up with TRBD1. Unmatched junction bases numbered 8, after V lost 6 bases and J lost 3 bases. This CDR3 spans 14 amino acids. Germline V gene data show CDR1 as SNHLY and CDR2 as FYNNEI. CDR3 amino acids: CASSWDSPLYEQYF. The DNA for the CDR3 is TGTGCCAGCAGCTGGGACAGTCCCCTCTACGAGCAGTACTTC.

This sequence joins TRBV28 and TRBJ1-2; TRBD1 matches at 10 bases. V was clipped by 5 bases and J by 4 bases; unmatched bases: 10. CDR3 length: 16 residues. CDR1 is MDHEN and CDR2 is SYDVKM in the germline V gene. CDR3 loop: CASSRGTGARGYGYTF. The CDR3 DNA is TGTGCCAGCAGTCGGGGGACAGGGGCCCGCGGCTATGGCTACACCTTC.

The gene calls are TRBV7-2 and TRBJ2-3, with unresolved D. CDR1 is SGHTA and CDR2 is FQGNSA in the germline V gene. The CDR3 covers 16 residues. Between the trimmed V and J ends, which lost 1 base and 2 bases, there was a span of 13 bases. As DNA, the CDR3 is TGTGCCAGCAGCTTAGTAGTAGGTTGGTCCACAGATACGCAGTATTTT. Amino acids: CASSLVVGWSTDTQYF.

The chain joins TRBV19 to TRBJ1-5; possible D gene TRBD1, 6 bases. Germline V CDR1 and CDR2: LNHDA, SQIVND (reference sequence). This CDR3 is 13 amino acids long. Trimming removed 6 bases from V and 6 bases from J, with 12 bases in between. This chain's CDR3 is CASRDSKGQPQHF. The CDR3 DNA sequence: TGTGCCAGTAGGGACAGTAAGGGTCAGCCCCAGCATTTT.

The gene calls are TRBV4-1 and TRBJ1-1; D call uncertain. The CDR3 is made up of 14 amino acids. Germline V lookup: CDR1 MGHRA, CDR2 YSYEKL. V was shortened by 4 bases and J by 1 base, with 10 bases between the two germline ends. The CDR3 DNA is TGCGCCAGCAGCCTGATTCGGGCGAACACTGAAGCTTTCTTT. It encodes CASSLIRANTEAFF.

This sequence joins TRBV6-1 and TRBJ2-3; D ambiguous. The CDR3 is 16 amino acids. Germline CDR1 MNHNS, CDR2 SASEGT. The germline V and J ends were trimmed by 3 bases and 1 base, with 14 bases remaining between them. The CDR3 is CASSDASLGGTDTQYF. The CDR3 bases are TGTGCCAGCAGTGACGCATCGTTGGGCGGCACAGATACGCAGTATTTT.

J is TRBJ2-3 and V is TRBV20-1; D might be TRBD2 (6 bases). Germline-derived CDR1 and CDR2 are DFQATT and SNEGSKA (reference sequence). This CDR3 is built from 16 residues. Trimming left V 6 bases short and J 4 bases short, with 23 bases between. CDR3 DNA sequence: TGCAGTGCCCGAACGGGGAGGATAGCTTTTCCAGATACGCAGTATTTT. This gives the protein CSARTGRIAFPDTQYF.

This clonotype was counted only a few times. The chain uses TRBV20-1 and TRBJ2-7, with D hard to call. Germline CDR1 DFQATT, CDR2 SNEGSKA (reference sequence). Trimming stripped 0 bases from V and 0 bases from J, with 9 bases between. CDR3 size: 14 residues. Here the CDR3 reads CSAREPSRSYEQYF. The CDR3 DNA follows: TGCAGTGCTAGAGAGCCCAGTCGCTCCTACGAGCAGTACTTC.

This chain links TRBV5-4 with TRBJ2-3, with D perhaps TRBD1 (6 bases). V gave up 2 bases and J gave up 4 bases, with 11 bases separating them. The CDR3 sequence is 14 residues long. CDR1 is SGHNT, CDR2 YYREEE, per germline (reference sequence). DNA for the CDR3: TGTGCCAGCAGCTTTTGGGGGCGCGCAGATACGCAGTATTTT. Amino acid sequence: CASSFWGRADTQYF. Looking up the rest from reference TRBV5-4 and TRBJ2-3 gives the full variable domain: ETGVTQSPTHLIKTRGQQVTLRCSSQSGHNTVSWYQQALGQGPQFIFQYYREEENGRGNFPPRFSGLQFPNYSSELNVNALELDDSALYLCASSFWGRADTQYFGPGTRLTVL.

The chain joins TRBV20-1 to TRBJ2-5, with 12 bases aligning to TRBD2. This CDR3 has 16 amino acids. Germline V gene data show CDR1 as DFQATT and CDR2 as SNEGSKA (reference sequence). The J segment lost 5 bases and the V segment lost 1 base, leaving 8 bases of the junction unmatched. The CDR3 nucleotides read TGCAGTGCTAGAGGACTAGCGGGAGAGGTGTGGGAGACCCAGTACTTC. Translating it yields CSARGLAGEVWETQYF.

The V gene is TRBV24-1, the J gene TRBJ2-3; TRBD2 aligns across 11 bases. The germline V gene has CDR1 KGHDR and CDR2 SFDVKD. The CDR3 runs 16 residues. J was trimmed by 5 bases and V by 3 bases; bases with no gene match: 6. CDR3 sequence reads: CATSDPLAGGRDTQYF. DNA for the CDR3: TGTGCCACCAGTGATCCCCTAGCGGGGGGAAGAGATACGCAGTATTTT.

The chain has TRBV21-1 and TRBJ1-2; TRBD1, the D gene given by the table, was not confirmed from the DNA. TRBV21-1 is tagged as a pseudogene. The CDR3 has 14 residues. The CDR3 nucleotides read TGTGCCAGCAGCGGTCCCTGGGATAACTATGGCTACACCTTC. This sequence encodes CASSGPWDNYGYTF.

The rearrangement links TRBV5-1 to TRBJ1-2; D perhaps matches TRBD1 (6 bases). Trimming removed 0 bases from V and 8 bases from J, with 17 bases in between. The CDR3 covers 15 residues. Looked up from germline, CDR1 is SGHRS and CDR2 is YFSETQ. CDR3 protein: CASSLVDSISRGYTF. CDR3 bases: TGCGCCAGCAGCTTGGTGGACAGCATCTCCAGAGGCTACACCTTC.

The chain carries TRBV10-3 and TRBJ1-5, with 8 bases that match TRBD1. This CDR3 contains 14 residues. V shed 6 bases, J shed 4 bases, and the junction held 5 bases outside the gene matches. Germline V gives CDR1 ENHRY, CDR2 SYGVKD. CDR3 amino acids: CAISPDRDNQPQHF. CDR3 nucleotide sequence: TGTGCCATCAGCCCGGACAGGGATAATCAGCCCCAGCATTTT.